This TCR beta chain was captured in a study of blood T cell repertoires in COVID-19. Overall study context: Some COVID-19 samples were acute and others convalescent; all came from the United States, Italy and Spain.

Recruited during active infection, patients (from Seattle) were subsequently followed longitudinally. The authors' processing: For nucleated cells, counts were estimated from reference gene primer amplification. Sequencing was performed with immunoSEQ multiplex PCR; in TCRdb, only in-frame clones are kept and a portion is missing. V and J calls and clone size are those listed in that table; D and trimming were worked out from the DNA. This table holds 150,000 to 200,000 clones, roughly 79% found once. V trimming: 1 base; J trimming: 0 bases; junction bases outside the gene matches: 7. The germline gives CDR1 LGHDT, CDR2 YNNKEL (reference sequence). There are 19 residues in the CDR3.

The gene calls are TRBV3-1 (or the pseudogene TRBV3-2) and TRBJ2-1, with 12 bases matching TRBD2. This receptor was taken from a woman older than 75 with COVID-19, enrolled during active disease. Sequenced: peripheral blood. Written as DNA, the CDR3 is TGTGCCAGCAGCCAAGGCGGGGGACTAGCGGGCAGCTCCTACAATGAGCAGTTCTTC. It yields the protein CASSQGGGLAGSSYNEQFF.